This record concerns one TCR beta chain sequence. Per the original data handling: Nucleated cell counts were estimated from reference gene primer amplification. The assay was immunoSEQ multiplex PCR, and TCRdb's table has in-frame clones only and misses some. V and J calls and clone size are given by that table; D and trimming were obtained from the DNA. Of approximately 240,000 clones in the sample, about 86% are singletons; the top ten hold about 3%. The data are from a study of blood T cell repertoires in COVID-19. Study as a whole: The samples span acute and convalescent COVID-19 from the United States, Italy and Spain. Nucleic acid was either cDNA or gDNA, and it came from T cells, B-cell-depleted T cells, or PBMCs.

The source is a woman in her twenties or thirties who had recovered from COVID-19. Sample: peripheral blood.

CDR3 sequence (DNA): TGCAGCGTTGAAGTAGGAGGGATGAACACTGAAGCTTTCTTT. Translated, it gives CSVEVGGMNTEAFF. The gene calls are TRBV29-1 and TRBJ1-1, with D hard to call. CDR3 length equals 14 residues. The V end lost 1 base, the J end lost 0 bases, and 9 bases lay between the germline ends. Germline values: CDR1 SQVTM, CDR2 ANQGSEA.